Following are 18 T cell receptor beta chains from one sample sequenced in a study of blood T cell repertoires in COVID-19. Method: immunoSEQ multiplex PCR; TCRdb's copy keeps in-frame clones and lacks some. Among roughly 160,000 clones listed, under 85% were seen once. Material for sequencing was peripheral blood. Every receptor here comes from an elderly man with COVID-19, enrolled during active disease.

This rearrangement joins TRBV5-1 to TRBJ1-3; D gene ambiguous. Trimming cost V 2 bases and J 2 bases, with 14 bases left between them. Germline-derived CDR1 and CDR2 are SGHRS and YFSETQ. This CDR3 has 16 amino acids. CDR3 sequence (DNA): TGCGCCAGCAGCTTAGGTCCGGGTAGCACTGGAAACACCATATATTTT. It specifies CASSLGPGSTGNTIYF.

This chain joins TRBV9 and TRBJ2-3, with 9 bases fitting TRBD2. This CDR3 contains 19 residues. V lost 0 bases to trimming and J lost 5 bases; unmatched junction nucleotides: 16. Germline V CDR1 and CDR2: SGDLS, YYNGEE. In nucleotides, the CDR3 is TGTGCCAGCAGCGTAGGGTCTGGGGGTGCGGGGGGGCTGAGAGATACGCAGTATTTT. Its protein is CASSVGSGGAGGLRDTQYF.

Only one count was recorded for this clone. V is TRBV5-1 and J is TRBJ1-6, with unresolved D. The CDR3 contains 17 residues. Germline V gene lookup returns CDR1 SGHRS and CDR2 YFSETQ. The germline V and J ends were trimmed by 4 bases and 0 bases, with 14 bases remaining between them. The CDR3 sequence is CASSPRGTGSYNSPLHF. CDR3 sequence (DNA): TGCGCCAGCAGCCCCCGTGGCACGGGCTCCTATAATTCACCCCTCCACTTT.

The chain couples TRBV9 to TRBJ1-6; D unclear. There are 15 residues in the CDR3. V shed 0 bases and J shed 10 bases, with 14 bases lying between them. Per the germline V gene, CDR1 is SGDLS and CDR2 is YYNGEE. The CDR3 reads CASSVEGASTSPLHF. CDR3 nucleotide sequence: TGTGCCAGCAGCGTAGAAGGAGCGTCAACATCACCCCTCCACTTT.

This clone was detected only once. The V gene is TRBV18, the J gene TRBJ1-3; D is undetermined. CDR1 and CDR2 from the germline V gene are KGHSH and LQKENI. V lost 5 bases, J lost 0 bases, and 11 bases lay in between. This CDR3 comprises 15 residues. In DNA form, the CDR3 reads TGTGCCAGCTCATCCCAGGTTCTCTCTGGAAACACCATATATTTT. Protein sequence: CASSSQVLSGNTIYF.

For this clone: A read error may produce the germline difference seen at one junction end. V and J are TRBV7-9 and TRBJ2-1, with D tentatively TRBD1 (5 bases). The CDR3 consists of 15 residues. Germline V gives CDR1 SEHNR, CDR2 FQNEAQ (reference sequence). The CDR3, as DNA: TGTGCCAGCAGCTTAGATAGGGGCTCCCACAATGAGCAGTTCTTC. Its translation: CASSLDRGSHNEQFF.

The chain recombines TRBV9 with TRBJ2-1; D perhaps matches TRBD2 (5 bases). The CDR3 length is 16 residues. V dropped 0 bases and J dropped 0 bases, with 10 bases sitting between them. CDR1 and CDR2 (germline): SGDLS, YYNGEE. CDR3 sequence (DNA): TGTGCCAGCAGCGTAGAGGGCGGACTCTCCTACAATGAGCAGTTCTTC. It specifies CASSVEGGLSYNEQFF.

The CDR3 DNA sequence: TGTGCCAGCAGTTTATCCAGTAATAGCAATCAGCCCCAGCATTTT. Protein product: CASSLSSNSNQPQHF. The rearrangement joins TRBV27 to TRBJ1-5, with no clear D. From germline, CDR1 is MNHEY and CDR2 SMNVEV (reference sequence). The CDR3 covers 15 residues. The V gene lost 0 bases and the J gene lost 0 bases, with 6 bases spanning the gap.

The chain couples TRBV12-5 to TRBJ1-2, with unresolved D. This CDR3 comprises 14 residues. Trimming took off 0 bases at V and 2 bases at J, with 7 bases between the two ends. The germline gives CDR1 LGHNT, CDR2 FRNRAP. The CDR3 sequence: CASGLVPQNYGYTF. In DNA form, the CDR3 reads TGTGCTAGTGGTTTGGTACCCCAGAACTATGGCTACACCTTC.

Comments on this clone: Germline is not matched at one junction end, which may reflect a read error. The gene calls are TRBV4-1 and TRBJ2-2; 7 nucleotides align to TRBD2. The CDR3 consists of 17 residues. The V gene's germline CDR1 is MGHRA and CDR2 YSYEKL. For the CDR3, the DNA is TGCGCCACCAGCCTAGCCCTTGGGGCTGGGGGGGCCGGGGAGCTGTTTTTT. Translation gives CATSLALGAGGAGELFF.

The chain has TRBV19 and TRBJ1-6; 8 nucleotides align to TRBD1. V shed 9 bases and J 7 bases; nucleotides not matched to a gene: 5. CDR3 length: 13 amino acids. CDR1 and CDR2 from the germline V gene are LNHDA and SQIVND (reference sequence). For the CDR3, the DNA is TGTGCCAGCCAGGGGGCGGAGAATTCACCCCTCCACTTT. Its translation is CASQGAENSPLHF.

The chain links TRBV6-5 to TRBJ1-4; the match to TRBD1 covers 7 bases. After removal of 2 bases from V and 8 bases from J, the junction contained 5 bases not matched to a gene. This CDR3 is 14 amino acids long. Germline values: CDR1 MNHEY, CDR2 SVGAGI. The CDR3 DNA reads TGTGCCAGCAGTTACGACAGGGTGGGAGAAAAACTGTTTTTT. Translating it yields CASSYDRVGEKLFF.

The rearrangement joins TRBV5-1 to TRBJ1-2; D may be TRBD1 (5 bases). V was trimmed by 6 bases and J by 8 bases, leaving 17 bases between them. The CDR3 totals 13 residues. Germline assignment: CDR1 SGHRS and CDR2 YFSETQ. The CDR3 DNA reads TGCGCCAGCAAAGACAGCTCCGAGAGGGGCTACACCTTC. It encodes CASKDSSERGYTF.

This clone was recorded a few times. The J gene is TRBJ1-4, the V gene TRBV29-1; no reliable D call. Trimming took 6 bases from V and 10 from J, leaving 18 bases between them. Germline lookup yields CDR1 SQVTM and CDR2 ANQGSEA. There are 13 residues in the CDR3. In nucleotides, the CDR3 is TGCAGCGTGTGGGCGAAGAATGATGTAAAACTGTTTTTT. Residues: CSVWAKNDVKLFF.

The rearrangement joins TRBV28 to TRBJ1-5, with TRBD1 as a possible D gene (6 bases). The CDR3 is made up of 19 amino acids. V gave up 5 bases and J gave up 2 bases, with 25 bases separating them. CDR1 and CDR2 (germline): MDHEN, SYDVKM. The CDR3 nucleotides are TGTGCCAGCAGTCCAGCGGATAGGGGGGGAAGAACGGGCAATCAGCCCCAGCATTTT. It yields the protein CASSPADRGGRTGNQPQHF. Full variable domain (outside the CDR3, taken from reference TRBV28 and TRBJ1-5): DVKVTQSSRYLVKRTGEKVFLECVQDMDHENMFWYRQDPGLGLRLIYFSYDVKMKEKGDIPEGYSVSREKKERFSLILESASTNQTSMYLCASSPADRGGRTGNQPQHFGDGTRLSIL.

This clone was seen a handful of times. The chain carries TRBV11-3 and TRBJ1-1; D unclear. Trimming removed 2 bases at V and 3 bases at J, with 7 bases between. This CDR3 comprises 13 residues. Germline CDR1 is SGHNT and CDR2 is YENEEA. The CDR3: CASSLFGDTEAFF. CDR3 in DNA: TGTGCCAGCAGCTTATTCGGGGACACTGAAGCTTTCTTT.

The chain combines TRBV12-5 with TRBJ2-1; D gene unclear. V was trimmed by 2 bases and J by 6 bases, leaving 11 bases between them. The CDR3 extends over 14 amino acids. Germline-derived CDR1 and CDR2 are LGHNT and FRNRAP. The CDR3 loop is CASGLPPDSNEQFF. In nucleotides, the CDR3 is TGTGCTAGTGGTTTGCCACCCGACTCCAATGAGCAGTTCTTC. Complete variable domain (other parts from reference TRBV12-5 and TRBJ2-1): DARVTQTPRHKVTEMGQEVTMRCQPILGHNTVFWYRQTMMQGLELLAYFRNRAPLDDSGMPKDRFSAEMPDATLATLKIQPSEPRDSAVYFCASGLPPDSNEQFFGPGTRLTVL.

The sample holds one count of this clone. The V and J genes are TRBV24-1 and TRBJ2-1, with D maybe TRBD1 (6 bases). This CDR3 spans 13 amino acids. V lost 6 bases, J lost 7 bases, and 12 bases lay in between. Looked up from germline, CDR1 is KGHDR and CDR2 is SFDVKD. The CDR3 nucleotides are TGTGCCACCAGTCTCGGACAGTCAAATGAGCAGTTCTTC. Its protein is CATSLGQSNEQFF.